This entry lists 31 T cell receptor beta chains sequenced from one sample in a study of T cell responses to AZD1222 COVID-19 vaccine. Here immunoSEQ multiplex PCR was the method, and the copy in TCRdb shows in-frame clones only, minus some. The data hold under 150,000 clones, with 75% to 90% observed a single time. Sequenced here: peripheral blood, sampled 28 days after the second AZD1222 dose. These receptors all stem from an adult who received the AZD1222 COVID-19 vaccine.

In its sample, this clone was seen a few times. As DNA, the CDR3 is TGTGCCAGCAGTTACCTCCAAGCCTCGGGACAGAGCAATCAGCCCCAGCATTTT. Translation: CASSYLQASGQSNQPQHF. This sequence joins TRBV6-2 or TRBV6-3 and TRBJ1-5, with 7 bases aligning to TRBD1. V shed 2 bases, J shed 1 base, and the junction held 11 bases outside the gene matches. CDR3 length: 18 amino acids. CDR1 and CDR2 (germline): MNHEY, SVGEGT.

The chain carries TRBV5-1 and TRBJ1-5; 7 bases are shared with TRBD1. Germline V gives CDR1 SGHRS, CDR2 YFSETQ. V lost 4 bases, J lost 4 bases, and 8 bases stayed unmatched. This CDR3 has 15 residues. The CDR3 spells CASSRLPGQNQPQHF. CDR3 in DNA: TGCGCCAGCAGCCGACTCCCGGGACAGAATCAGCCCCAGCATTTT.

V gene TRBV7-2 combines with J gene TRBJ1-1; no definite D call. The germline V gene has CDR1 SGHTA and CDR2 FQGNSA. The germline V and J ends were trimmed by 1 base and 2 bases, with 11 bases remaining between them. CDR3 size: 15 residues. CDR3 protein: CASSLEGWVNTEAFF. The CDR3 DNA sequence: TGTGCCAGCAGCTTAGAGGGTTGGGTAAACACTGAAGCTTTCTTT.

The chain recombines TRBV6-2 or TRBV6-3 with TRBJ2-5; D is perhaps TRBD1 (6 bases). Germline values: CDR1 MNHEY, CDR2 SVGEGT. The V and J ends lost 5 bases and 4 bases respectively, with 11 bases between them. The CDR3 spans 13 residues. CDR3 region: CASSPQGPETQYF. CDR3 bases: TGTGCCAGCAGTCCACAGGGTCCAGAGACCCAGTACTTC.

The V and J genes are TRBV7-2 and TRBJ2-1, with 8 bases that match TRBD1. The ends lost 5 bases at V and 6 bases at J; junction bases unmatched: 12. CDR3 length: 16 residues. Germline CDR1 reads SGHTA; CDR2 reads FQGNSA. CDR3 amino acids: CASSPSGAGGSNEQFF. As DNA, the CDR3 is TGTGCCAGCAGCCCCAGTGGGGCAGGGGGCAGCAATGAGCAGTTCTTC.

The V gene is TRBV6-2 or TRBV6-3, the J gene TRBJ1-5, with 10 positions matching TRBD1. The CDR3 is 21 amino acids. CDR1 MNHEY and CDR2 SVGEGT come from the germline V gene. Germline trimming cut 4 bases from V and 2 bases from J; bases unmatched to any gene: 20. DNA of the CDR3: TGTGCCAGCAGTTCGAGTCGTTGGGGACAGGGGAGGGTGTTGGGCAATCAGCCCCAGCATTTT. Translating it yields CASSSSRWGQGRVLGNQPQHF.

The chain recombines TRBV9 with TRBJ1-5; D remains unclear. Looked up from germline, CDR1 is SGDLS and CDR2 is YYNGEE. Trimming took 3 bases from V and 1 from J, leaving 8 bases between them. The CDR3 loop spans 14 amino acids. The CDR3 reads CASSALGSNQPQHF. The CDR3 DNA is TGTGCCAGCAGCGCCCTAGGGAGCAATCAGCCCCAGCATTTT.

This clone came up once. The chain uses TRBV19 and TRBJ1-5, with 9 bases that match TRBD1. Germline CDR1 is LNHDA and CDR2 is SQIVND (reference sequence). V was pared by 6 bases and J by 4 bases, with 10 bases of the junction left unmatched. This CDR3 contains 16 residues. CDR3 sequence: CASRNTRGTGNQPQHF. The CDR3 nucleotides read TGTGCCAGTAGAAATACCCGGGGGACAGGGAATCAGCCCCAGCATTTT.

A single count supports this clone. The rearrangement joins TRBV2 to TRBJ1-4, with D maybe TRBD1 (5 bases). CDR1 is SNHLY and CDR2 is FYNNEI in the germline V gene. The V gene lost 0 bases and the J gene lost 3 bases, with 14 bases spanning the gap. This CDR3 has 17 amino acids. This chain's CDR3 is CASSEAAWDGANEKLFF. The CDR3 DNA reads TGTGCCAGCAGTGAAGCTGCATGGGACGGGGCTAATGAAAAACTGTTTTTT.

The chain couples TRBV5-1 to TRBJ2-5, with TRBD2 identical over 14 bases. The CDR3 spans 17 residues. Trimming took 4 bases from V and 0 from J; bases not matched to a gene: 5. Germline CDR1 SGHRS, CDR2 YFSETQ. CDR3 nucleotide sequence: TGCGCCAGCAGCCCCACGACTAGCGGGAGGGACCAAGAGACCCAGTACTTC. It encodes CASSPTTSGRDQETQYF. Based on the CDR3 plus reference TRBV5-1 and TRBJ2-5, the full variable domain is KAGVTQTPRYLIKTRGQQVTLSCSPISGHRSVSWYQQTPGQGLQFLFEYFSETQRNKGNFPGRFSGRQFSNSRSEMNVSTLELGDSALYLCASSPTTSGRDQETQYFGPGTRLLVL.

This clone was counted a single time. The chain combines TRBV6-5 with TRBJ1-3; 10 bases are shared with TRBD1. The germline CDR1 and CDR2 sequences are MNHEY and SVGAGI. V was pared by 6 bases and J by 4 bases, with 6 bases of the junction left unmatched. This CDR3 region has 15 residues. Written as DNA, the CDR3 is TGTGCCAGCAGACCCGGACAGGGGGGCGGAAACACCATATATTTT. It yields the protein CASRPGQGGGNTIYF.

The genes are TRBV5-1 and TRBJ2-5; D unclear. Trimming shortened V by 2 bases and J by 7 bases, and 9 bases separated the two germline ends. Germline V gene lookup returns CDR1 SGHRS and CDR2 YFSETQ. The CDR3 is 12 amino acids. CDR3 sequence reads: CASSFLGGTQYF. The DNA for the CDR3 is TGCGCCAGCAGCTTTCTAGGTGGGACCCAGTACTTC.

The genes are TRBV7-3 and TRBJ2-5; 7 bases match TRBD1. The J segment lost 2 bases and the V segment lost 5 bases, leaving 5 bases of the junction unmatched. The CDR3 totals 14 residues. CDR1 and CDR2 (germline): SGHTA, FQGTGA. The CDR3 reads CASSPTGAQETQYF. As DNA, the CDR3 is TGTGCCAGCAGCCCTACAGGGGCTCAAGAGACCCAGTACTTC.

The chain has TRBV7-9 and TRBJ1-1, with D possibly matching TRBD1 (5 bases). The CDR3 totals 14 residues. V lost 10 bases to trimming and J lost 2 bases, with 17 bases between them. The germline V gene has CDR1 SEHNR and CDR2 FQNEAQ (reference sequence). The CDR3 is CAIRSQGTNTEAFF. DNA of the CDR3: TGTGCCATCCGATCCCAGGGCACAAACACTGAAGCTTTCTTT.

The V call is TRBV2, the J call TRBJ1-2, with 10 bases fitting TRBD1. CDR3 length: 16 amino acids. J lost 6 bases, V lost 6 bases, and 13 bases had no gene match. CDR1 is SNHLY and CDR2 is FYNNEI in the germline V gene. This CDR3 is CASSGVWDRGFNGYTF. The CDR3 coding sequence is TGTGCCAGCAGCGGTGTTTGGGACAGGGGTTTTAATGGCTACACCTTC.

The chain employs TRBV18 and TRBJ1-3; D is perhaps TRBD1 (6 bases). Trimming took 3 bases from V and 4 from J, leaving 19 bases between them. The CDR3 length is 17 residues. The germline V gene has CDR1 KGHSH and CDR2 LQKENI. The CDR3 reads CASSPGAGQKIGNTIYF. The CDR3, as DNA: TGTGCCAGCTCACCGGGGGCCGGACAGAAGATCGGAAACACCATATATTTT.

The genes are TRBV6-2 or TRBV6-3 and TRBJ1-6, with D possibly being TRBD1 (5 bases). This CDR3 has 14 residues. V lost 0 bases and J lost 17, with 17 bases in between. The germline V gene encodes CDR1 MNHEY and CDR2 SVGEGT. The CDR3, as DNA: TGTGCCAGCAGTTACTCGCCAGGGAATCTGGAGATCCACTTT. Protein: CASSYSPGNLEIHF.

The CDR3 reads CASSLGGKDTQYF. The CDR3, as DNA: TGTGCCAGCAGCTTAGGGGGGAAAGATACGCAGTATTTT. The chain employs TRBV7-9 and TRBJ2-3; the D gene could be TRBD1 or TRBD2 (5 bases each). Germline V gives CDR1 SEHNR, CDR2 FQNEAQ (reference sequence). V lost 1 base and J 5 bases, leaving 7 bases between the germline ends. The CDR3 extends over 13 amino acids.

This rearrangement joins TRBV15 to TRBJ1-4; D is unresolved. Germline assignment: CDR1 LNHNV and CDR2 YYDKDF (reference sequence). The CDR3 extends over 13 amino acids. V dropped 5 bases and J dropped 8 bases, with 12 bases sitting between them. The CDR3 coding sequence is TGTGCCACCAGCGGACCGGTAGGCGAAAAACTGTTTTTT. This translates into CATSGPVGEKLFF.

Only one count was recorded for this clone. The V gene is TRBV10-3, the J gene TRBJ1-5; TRBD1 matches at 9 bases. The trim removed 0 bases at V and 2 bases at J, leaving 2 bases unmatched. From germline, CDR1 is ENHRY and CDR2 SYGVKD. The CDR3 covers 16 residues. DNA for the CDR3: TGTGCCATCAGTGAGTCAAGGACAGGGGGCAATCAGCCCCAGCATTTT. Its translation is CAISESRTGGNQPQHF.

The J gene is TRBJ2-7, the V gene TRBV7-2; no firm D call. Trimming removed 1 base from V and 2 bases from J, with 9 bases in between. Looked up from germline, CDR1 is SGHTA and CDR2 is FQGNSA. The CDR3 is 14 amino acids. The CDR3 sequence is CASSLVVSTYEQYF. As DNA, the CDR3 is TGTGCCAGCAGCTTAGTAGTCAGCACCTACGAGCAGTACTTC.

The rearrangement joins TRBV9 to TRBJ1-2; D ambiguous. Trimming shortened V by 0 bases and J by 8 bases, and 8 bases separated the two germline ends. Germline loops: CDR1 SGDLS, CDR2 YYNGEE. The CDR3 spans 12 residues. The DNA of the CDR3 is TGTGCCAGCAGCGTAGGAGGTTGGGGCTACACCTTC. This translates into CASSVGGWGYTF.

The rearrangement links TRBV7-3 to TRBJ2-3; tentative D call: TRBD2 (6 bases). CDR3 length: 16 amino acids. Trimming left V 5 bases short and J 5 bases short, with 20 bases between. Germline V gene lookup returns CDR1 SGHTA and CDR2 FQGTGA. CDR3 sequence reads: CASSPRDRSWGDTQYF. In nucleotides, the CDR3 is TGTGCCAGCAGCCCGCGGGACCGAAGCTGGGGAGATACGCAGTATTTT.

This chain uses TRBV5-1 with TRBJ2-5, with 7 bases identical to TRBD2. Germline-derived CDR1 and CDR2 are SGHRS and YFSETQ. The CDR3 is 14 residues long. V dropped 4 bases and J dropped 4; count of bases not matched to a gene: 7. CDR3 protein: CASSPTGGRETQYF. The DNA for the CDR3 is TGCGCCAGCAGCCCCACGGGGGGACGAGAGACCCAGTACTTC.

The table lists this clone with a count of one. CDR3 amino acids: CASRKTGRLGETQYF. CDR3 sequence (DNA): TGTGCCAGCAGGAAGACAGGAAGGCTAGGGGAGACCCAGTACTTC. V gene TRBV2 combines with J gene TRBJ2-5, with a possible D match to TRBD1 (6 bases). The CDR3 is 15 residues long. Looked up from germline, CDR1 is SNHLY and CDR2 is FYNNEI. The V and J ends lost 6 bases and 5 bases respectively, with 19 bases between them.

The chain uses TRBV28 and TRBJ1-4, with a possible D match to TRBD1 (5 bases). Germline V CDR1 and CDR2: MDHEN, SYDVKM. The CDR3 is 16 amino acids. The V end lost 4 bases, the J end lost 5 bases, and 17 bases lay between the germline ends. The chain's CDR3 is CASSSGRRMGNEKLFF. The CDR3 bases are TGTGCCAGCAGTTCGGGACGACGGATGGGGAATGAAAAACTGTTTTTT.

The V gene is TRBV15, the J gene TRBJ2-7, with 10 bases that match TRBD2. The CDR3 totals 15 residues. The V and J ends lost 5 bases and 4 bases, in that order; junction bases with no gene match: 8. Per germline, CDR1 LNHNV and CDR2 YYDKDF (reference sequence). In DNA form, the CDR3 reads TGTGCCACCAGCGTGAGCGGGAGGGCCGCATACGAGCAGTACTTC. It yields the protein CATSVSGRAAYEQYF.

V and J are TRBV6-2 or TRBV6-3 and TRBJ2-7; no reliable D call. Trimming took 0 bases from V and 2 from J, leaving 14 bases between them. Germline CDR1 is MNHEY and CDR2 is SVGEGT. The CDR3 runs to 16 residues. For the CDR3, the DNA is TGTGCCAGCAGTTACTCGCCCCTCCAGCCCCCCTACGAGCAGTACTTC. It translates to CASSYSPLQPPYEQYF.

This chain joins TRBV27 and TRBJ1-1; perhaps TRBD1 as D (6 bases). Trimming stripped 5 bases from V and 4 bases from J, with 17 bases between. Germline V gives CDR1 MNHEY, CDR2 SMNVEV (reference sequence). The CDR3 spans 15 residues. CDR3 amino acids: CASSIGQIMGTEAFF. Here the CDR3 DNA reads TGTGCCAGCAGTATAGGACAGATCATGGGCACTGAAGCTTTCTTT.

The chain couples TRBV2 to TRBJ2-5, with D hard to call. This CDR3 spans 14 amino acids. Germline CDR1 is SNHLY and CDR2 is FYNNEI. V was trimmed by 4 bases and J by 5 bases, leaving 14 bases between them. The CDR3: CASSVQPRLETQYF. As DNA, the CDR3 is TGTGCCAGCAGTGTACAACCAAGGTTGGAGACCCAGTACTTC.

The genes are TRBV30 and TRBJ1-6; D unclear. CDR1 and CDR2 from the germline V gene are GTSNPN and SVGIG (reference sequence). The ends were cut back, 1 base at V and 7 bases at J, with 2 bases in the middle. The CDR3 runs to 11 residues. The CDR3 DNA is TGTGCCTGGAGTGGCAATTCACCCCTCCACTTT. Protein: CAWSGNSPLHF.